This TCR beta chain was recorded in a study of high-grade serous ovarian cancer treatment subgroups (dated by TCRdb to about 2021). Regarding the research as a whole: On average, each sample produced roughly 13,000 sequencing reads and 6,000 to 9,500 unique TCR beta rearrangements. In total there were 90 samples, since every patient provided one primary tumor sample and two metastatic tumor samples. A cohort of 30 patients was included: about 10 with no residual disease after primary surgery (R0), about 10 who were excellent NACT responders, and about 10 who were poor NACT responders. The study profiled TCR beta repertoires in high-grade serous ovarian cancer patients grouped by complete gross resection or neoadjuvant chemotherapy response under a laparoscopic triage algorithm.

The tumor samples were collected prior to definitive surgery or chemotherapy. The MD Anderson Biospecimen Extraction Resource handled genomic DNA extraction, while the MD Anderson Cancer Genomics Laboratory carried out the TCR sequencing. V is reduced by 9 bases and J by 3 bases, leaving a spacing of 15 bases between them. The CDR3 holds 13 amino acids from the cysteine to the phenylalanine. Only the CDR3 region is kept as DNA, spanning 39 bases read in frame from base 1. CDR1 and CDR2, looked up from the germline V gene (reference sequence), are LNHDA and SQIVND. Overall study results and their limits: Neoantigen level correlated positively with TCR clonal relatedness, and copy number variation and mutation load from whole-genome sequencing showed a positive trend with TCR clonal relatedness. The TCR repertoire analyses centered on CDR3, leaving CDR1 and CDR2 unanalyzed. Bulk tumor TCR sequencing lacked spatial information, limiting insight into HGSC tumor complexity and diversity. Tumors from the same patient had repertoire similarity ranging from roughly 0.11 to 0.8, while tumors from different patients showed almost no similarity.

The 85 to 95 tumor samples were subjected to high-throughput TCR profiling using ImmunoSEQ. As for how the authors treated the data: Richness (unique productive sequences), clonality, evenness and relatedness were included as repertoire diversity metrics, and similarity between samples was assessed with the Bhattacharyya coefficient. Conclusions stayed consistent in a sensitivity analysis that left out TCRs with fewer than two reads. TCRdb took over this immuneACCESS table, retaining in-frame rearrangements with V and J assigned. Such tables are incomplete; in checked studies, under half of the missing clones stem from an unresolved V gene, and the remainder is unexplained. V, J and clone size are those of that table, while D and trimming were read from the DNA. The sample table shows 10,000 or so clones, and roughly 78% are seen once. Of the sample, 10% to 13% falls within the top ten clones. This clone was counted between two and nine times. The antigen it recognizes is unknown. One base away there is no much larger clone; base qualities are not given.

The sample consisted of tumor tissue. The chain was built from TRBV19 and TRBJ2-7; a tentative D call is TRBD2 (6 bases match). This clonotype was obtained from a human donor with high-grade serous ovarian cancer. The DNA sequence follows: TGTGCCAGCACCGGGGACTCTTACTACGAGCAGTACTTC. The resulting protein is CASTGDSYYEQYF.